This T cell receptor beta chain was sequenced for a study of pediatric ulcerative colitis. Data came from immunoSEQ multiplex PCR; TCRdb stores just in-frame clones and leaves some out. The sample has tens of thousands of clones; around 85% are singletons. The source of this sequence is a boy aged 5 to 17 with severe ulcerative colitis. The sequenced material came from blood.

The CDR3 region is CASSSGGGYTF. The CDR3 DNA reads as TGTGCCAGCAGCTCCGGGGGAGGCTACACCTTC. The rearrangement links TRBV5-6 to TRBJ1-2; possibly TRBD1 for D (5 bases). The CDR3 spans 11 residues. Germline values: CDR1 SGHDT, CDR2 YYEEEE. V dropped 3 bases and J dropped 8 bases, with 8 bases sitting between them.